This entry is about one T cell receptor beta chain. The CDR3 loop spans 16 amino acids. V shed 10 bases and J 3 bases; nucleotides not matched to a gene: 13. Germline V CDR1 and CDR2: MRHNA, SNTAGT. The sample originates from a study of early T cells in non-severe SARS-CoV-2 infection. Unique molecular identifiers were attached to individual cDNA molecules. TCRdb processed the 5' RACE reads anew with MiXCR; each CDR3 protein has one entry. The table lists roughly 56,000 distinct CDR3 sequences, 10% of them singletons, with approximately 6.5% in the top ten. Sequencing was done on a sample of whole blood. The gene calls are TRBV6-4 and TRBJ1-3; TRBD1 agrees at 9 bases. The receptor comes from an adult who was a healthcare worker with PCR-confirmed SARS-CoV-2 infection or an uninfected control (not recorded which). DNA for the CDR3: TGTGCCACCAGCGAGAGCACAGGGGGCTGTGGAAACACCATATATTTT. It is translated as CATSESTGGCGNTIYF.